A single TCR beta chain is shown here with its context. Its antigen is currently unknown. The data originate from a study of T cells expressing NK-cell markers. Study-wide background: Sorted CD3+CD56+NKG2C+, CD3+CD56+NKG2C- and CD3+CD56-NKG2C+ T-cell subsets were beta-chain profiled. Seven of the eight sequenced donors were classified as HCMV-seropositive, and one was classified as seronegative.

The germline CDR1 and CDR2 sequences are SGDLS and YYNGEE. The length of the CDR3 is 15 residues. After re-calling the 5' RACE reads, TCRdb lists one entry per CDR3 protein, DNA absent. The sample includes some 340,000 distinct CDR3 sequences. Whole-study results and caveats: It remained uncertain whether the expanded NKG2C+ T cell clones were specific for HCMV antigens.

The TCR comes from a man aged 18-70 years in good health. The V call is TRBV9, the J call TRBJ2-1; checking the TCRdb D call of TRBD1 is not possible without DNA. Sequencing input: blood T cells: a sorted CD56 or NKG2C T cell subset, CD4+ or CD8+ T cells, or bulk PBMC T cells (not recorded which). The CDR3 sequence: CASSVQGGAYNEQFF.